These 27 T cell receptor beta chains originate from one sample sequenced in a study of T cells of healthy individuals (dated by TCRdb to the late 2010s). The library was produced with 5' RACE. TCRdb names Illumina MiSeq as the instrument used. The public reads were quality trimmed at Q25 with fastp and then assembled into clones with MiXCR by TCRdb, keeping productive beta chains. Rows are unified per CDR3 protein, each entry keeping the most common DNA and genes. The sample records more than 85,000 distinct CDR3 sequences, roughly a sixth of which are singletons. The ten largest clones represent 6.2% of the sample. Receptor source: a human donor in good health.

This clonotype was recorded many times. The chain recombines TRBV28 with TRBJ2-7; unclear D gene. The CDR3 is made up of 12 amino acids. Germline V gene lookup returns CDR1 MDHEN and CDR2 SYDVKM. V shed 5 bases and J shed 1 base, with 6 bases lying between them. CDR3 coding DNA: TGTGCCAGCAGTAGGGCTTCCTACGAGCAGTACTTC. Translating gives CASSRASYEQYF.

This CDR3 reads CASSEIPGDGDTIYF. CDR3 nucleotide sequence: TGTGCCAGCAGTGAAATCCCTGGGGATGGGGACACCATATATTTT. The rearrangement joins TRBV2 to TRBJ1-3; D ambiguous. V was cut by 2 bases and J by 8 bases, with 16 bases left in between. Looked up from germline, CDR1 is SNHLY and CDR2 is FYNNEI. This CDR3 region has 15 residues.

This clonotype showed up many times. The chain employs TRBV4-2 and TRBJ1-1; D gene unclear. Germline assignment: CDR1 LGHNA and CDR2 YNFKEQ. Trimming left V 3 bases short and J 8 bases short, with 19 bases between. The length of the CDR3 is 15 residues. The CDR3 DNA is TGTGCCAGCAGCCATCCCTCAGAGGTTTCAGCCGAAGCTTTCTTT. This sequence encodes CASSHPSEVSAEAFF.

This clonotype was recorded many times. This rearrangement joins TRBV4-2 to TRBJ2-1; 9 bases match TRBD2. The length of the CDR3 is 16 residues. V lost 1 base, J lost 2 bases, and 3 bases stayed unmatched. The germline gives CDR1 LGHNA, CDR2 YNFKEQ. The CDR3 spells CASSQVAGDAYNEQFF. The CDR3 DNA is TGTGCCAGCAGCCAAGTAGCGGGAGATGCCTACAATGAGCAGTTCTTC.

The table lists this clonotype with a few counts. The rearrangement joins TRBV20-1 to TRBJ2-7, with 7 bases that match TRBD1. Germline-derived CDR1 and CDR2 are DFQATT and SNEGSKA (reference sequence). The CDR3 covers 12 residues. Losses at the gene ends were 3 bases for V and 11 bases for J; bases not matched to a gene: 10. In DNA form, the CDR3 reads TGCAGTGCTAGCCTCTTAGCCGGGACAGAGTACTTC. This sequence encodes CSASLLAGTEYF.

The table lists this clonotype with a few counts. The rearrangement links TRBV28 to TRBJ2-1, with TRBD2 matching 8 bases. With 8 bases clipped from V and 8 bases from J, the junction kept 14 bases outside the gene matches. This CDR3 is 15 amino acids long. Looked up from germline, CDR1 is MDHEN and CDR2 is SYDVKM. CDR3 loop: CASSPTGGVRDEQFF. In DNA form, the CDR3 reads TGTGCCAGCTCCCCCACGGGGGGGGTTAGGGATGAGCAGTTCTTC.

CDR3 sequence: CASSHASPGLRIDEQYF. CDR3 nucleotide sequence: TGCGCCAGCAGCCACGCGTCCCCGGGACTAAGAATAGACGAGCAGTACTTC. The chain joins TRBV4-1 to TRBJ2-7, with 7 bases lining up with TRBD2. After removal of 3 bases from V and 5 bases from J, the junction contained 16 bases not matched to a gene. CDR3 size: 17 residues. Germline V gives CDR1 MGHRA, CDR2 YSYEKL.

This clonotype was recorded at least ten times. The chain links TRBV29-1 to TRBJ2-1, with 9 positions matching TRBD1. This CDR3 has 14 amino acids. Germline V gene data show CDR1 as SQVTM and CDR2 as ANQGSEA. After removal of 7 bases from V and 7 bases from J, the junction contained 11 bases not matched to a gene. The CDR3 sequence is CSAVDRGRGNEQFF. The DNA of the CDR3 is TGCAGCGCTGTGGACAGGGGAAGGGGGAATGAGCAGTTCTTC.

This clonotype turned up a few times. The V and J genes are TRBV2 and TRBJ2-1; the match to TRBD1 covers 9 bases. The CDR3 spans 14 residues. From germline, CDR1 is SNHLY and CDR2 FYNNEI. J gave up 10 bases and V 4 bases, and 8 bases lay outside the gene matches. The CDR3 loop is CASSAGQGLKEQFF. In DNA, the CDR3 is TGTGCCAGCAGTGCGGGACAGGGACTAAAGGAGCAGTTCTTC. Looking up the rest from reference TRBV2 and TRBJ2-1 gives the full variable domain: EPEVTQTPSHQVTQMGQEVILRCVPISNHLYFYWYRQILGQKVEFLVSFYNNEISEKSEIFDDQFSVERPDGSNFTLKIRSTKLEDSAMYFCASSAGQGLKEQFFGPGTRLTVL.

This clonotype has at least ten counts. J is TRBJ1-5 and V is TRBV3-1; 10 bases agree with TRBD1. Trimming took 2 bases from V and 7 from J; bases not matched to a gene: 5. Germline V gives CDR1 LGHDT, CDR2 YNNKEL (reference sequence). The CDR3 contains 15 residues. DNA for the CDR3: TGTGCCAGCAGCCAATCGACAGGGGGCACACAGCCCCAGCATTTT. Translating it yields CASSQSTGGTQPQHF.

This clonotype was seen repeatedly, ten times or more. The chain is built from TRBV28 and TRBJ2-7, with TRBD1 matching over 10 bases. The CDR3 has 14 amino acids. Germline trimming cut 5 bases from V and 6 bases from J; bases unmatched to any gene: 7. The V gene's germline CDR1 is MDHEN and CDR2 SYDVKM. The CDR3, as DNA: TGTGCCAGCAGTCAACCCGGGACAGGGGCCGAGCAGTACTTC. Protein sequence: CASSQPGTGAEQYF.

This clonotype was seen many times. This sequence joins TRBV28 and TRBJ2-1, with 7 bases that match TRBD2. The CDR3 has 17 residues. Germline lookup yields CDR1 MDHEN and CDR2 SYDVKM. The V segment lost 6 bases and the J segment 0 bases; nucleotides outside the gene matches: 11. CDR3 nucleotides: TGTGCCAGCAGCCAAAGGGGAGCGGGACTCTCCTACAATGAGCAGTTCTTC. This encodes CASSQRGAGLSYNEQFF.

This clonotype was observed many times. The chain couples TRBV29-1 to TRBJ1-4; the D is unclear. Deletions cut 4 bases from V and 3 bases from J, with 9 bases between. Looked up from germline, CDR1 is SQVTM and CDR2 is ANQGSEA. This CDR3 comprises 13 residues. CDR3 in amino acids: CSVVEAPNEKLFF. DNA of the CDR3: TGCAGCGTTGTTGAGGCACCTAATGAAAAACTGTTTTTT.

Comments on this clonotype: A much larger clone differs from this one at a single base, so this may be a read error. The chain employs TRBV28 and TRBJ2-7; unclear D gene. Germline-derived CDR1 and CDR2 are MDHEN and SYDVKM. This CDR3 spans 12 amino acids. CDR3 amino acids: CASSFSTGEQNF. The CDR3 DNA sequence: TGTGCCAGCAGTTTTTCGACGGGTGAGCAGAACTTC.

This clonotype has only a few counts. The V and J genes are TRBV29-1 and TRBJ2-1; D unresolved. This CDR3 spans 12 amino acids. Trimming took 5 bases from V and 5 from J, leaving 10 bases between them. The germline V gene has CDR1 SQVTM and CDR2 ANQGSEA. The chain's CDR3 is CSVRPNHNEQFF. The CDR3 DNA follows: TGCAGCGTTCGCCCAAACCACAATGAGCAGTTCTTC.

A word on this clonotype: This probably arose from a read error, given a far larger clone one base away. V and J are TRBV7-3 and TRBJ1-1; D gene uncertain. The CDR3 is made up of 13 amino acids. The V gene lost 0 bases and the J gene lost 0 bases, with 2 bases spanning the gap. From germline, CDR1 is SGHTA and CDR2 FQGTGA. The CDR3 region is CASSLTLNTEAFF. CDR3 bases: TGTGCCAGCAGCTTAACGCTGAACACTGAAGCTTTCTTT.

This clonotype was counted many times. The J gene is TRBJ1-6, the V gene TRBV5-1; a weak D match, TRBD1 (5 bases). From germline, CDR1 is SGHRS and CDR2 YFSETQ. This CDR3 spans 14 amino acids. The V gene lost 3 bases and the J gene lost 6 bases, with 10 bases spanning the gap. The CDR3 nucleotides read TGCGCCAGCAGCTCCAGGGAGCCTAATTCACCCCTCCACTTT. This sequence encodes CASSSREPNSPLHF.

The sample holds one count of this clonotype. The chain carries TRBV28 and TRBJ1-5; D is unclear. CDR1 MDHEN and CDR2 SYDVKM come from the germline V gene. Trimming removed 3 bases at V and 0 bases at J, with 6 bases between. The CDR3 extends over 14 amino acids. In DNA form, the CDR3 reads TGTGCCAGCAGTTTGTCCGTTAGCAATCAGCCCCAGCATTTT. This translates into CASSLSVSNQPQHF. The complete variable domain, with remaining parts taken from reference TRBV28 and TRBJ1-5, reads DVKVTQSSRYLVKRTGEKVFLECVQDMDHENMFWYRQDPGLGLRLIYFSYDVKMKEKGDIPEGYSVSREKKERFSLILESASTNQTSMYLCASSLSVSNQPQHFGDGTRLSIL.

V gene TRBV6-2 or TRBV6-3 combines with J gene TRBJ1-6; weak D call: TRBD1 (5 bases). V gave up 6 bases and J gave up 7 bases, with 10 bases separating them. The CDR3 loop spans 13 amino acids. Germline V gene data show CDR1 as MNHEY and CDR2 as SVGEGT. The DNA of the CDR3 is TGTGCCAGCAGAGAGGGACCAAATTCACCCCTCCACTTT. Translation: CASREGPNSPLHF.

As to this clonotype: One base away lies a much larger clone, so this may be a sequencing read error. In this CDR3 the conserved last residue, phenylalanine or tryptophan, is missing, so a read error is likely. The chain carries TRBV25-1 and TRBJ2-7, with D possibly being TRBD1 (6 bases). Germline V gene lookup returns CDR1 MGHDK and CDR2 SYGVNS. CDR3 size: 13 residues. V dropped 5 bases and J dropped 5 bases, with 13 bases sitting between them. The CDR3 reads CASSMDSRNEQYS. CDR3 sequence (DNA): TGTGCCAGCAGTATGGACAGTAGGAACGAGCAGTACTCC.

The rearrangement links TRBV20-1 to TRBJ1-5; a weak D match, TRBD1 (5 bases). Germline-derived CDR1 and CDR2 are DFQATT and SNEGSKA (reference sequence). CDR3 length: 16 amino acids. V was pared by 0 bases and J by 0 bases, with 12 bases between. CDR3 amino acids: CSARDGRDNSNQPQHF. CDR3 nucleotides: TGCAGTGCTAGAGATGGCAGGGATAATAGCAATCAGCCCCAGCATTTT.

This chain connects TRBV20-1 to TRBJ1-2; D gene uncertain. The CDR3 has 11 amino acids. The germline V gene encodes CDR1 DFQATT and CDR2 SNEGSKA (reference sequence). Trimming removed 6 bases at V and 5 bases at J, with 10 bases between. The CDR3 region is CSAGLGYGYTF. In DNA form, the CDR3 reads TGCAGTGCCGGGTTGGGGTATGGCTACACCTTC.

The chain has TRBV28 and TRBJ2-7, with 10 bases lining up with TRBD1. Germline V gene sequence: CDR1 MDHEN, CDR2 SYDVKM. With 6 bases clipped from V and 2 bases from J, the junction kept 7 bases outside the gene matches. CDR3 length: 15 amino acids. In DNA form, the CDR3 reads TGTGCCAGCAGCTCCGACAGGGGGCTTACCTACGAGCAGTACTTC. This codes for CASSSDRGLTYEQYF. The whole variable domain, remainder taken from reference TRBV28 and TRBJ2-7, is DVKVTQSSRYLVKRTGEKVFLECVQDMDHENMFWYRQDPGLGLRLIYFSYDVKMKEKGDIPEGYSVSREKKERFSLILESASTNQTSMYLCASSSDRGLTYEQYFGPGTRLTVT.

The gene calls are TRBV28 and TRBJ1-2; TRBD1 matches 7 bases. Losses at the gene ends were 5 bases for V and 7 bases for J; bases not matched to a gene: 7. This CDR3 region has 13 residues. CDR1 and CDR2 (germline): MDHEN, SYDVKM. The CDR3 DNA sequence: TGTGCCAGCAGTCCGACAGGGAAACGTGGCTACACCTTC. This sequence encodes CASSPTGKRGYTF.

This clonotype was recorded many times. This chain links TRBV18 with TRBJ2-3; a weak D match, TRBD1 (5 bases). Germline V CDR1 and CDR2: KGHSH, LQKENI. The CDR3 contains 14 residues. Trimming removed 5 bases from V and 3 bases from J, with 12 bases in between. CDR3 nucleotide sequence: TGTGCCAGCTCATTAGGGGCAGGGACAGATACGCAGTATTTT. It yields the protein CASSLGAGTDTQYF. Using reference TRBV18 and TRBJ2-3 for the parts outside the CDR3, the full variable domain is NAGVMQNPRHLVRRRGQEARLRCSPMKGHSHVYWYRQLPEEGLKFMVYLQKENIIDESGMPKERFSAEFPKEGPSILRIQQVVRGDSAAYFCASSLGAGTDTQYFGPGTRLTVL.

This clonotype occurred once. The chain combines TRBV7-9 with TRBJ1-1, with TRBD1 identical over 8 bases. Looked up from germline, CDR1 is SEHNR and CDR2 is FQNEAQ (reference sequence). This CDR3 contains 15 residues. Trimming at V came to 6 bases and at J to 1 base, leaving 7 bases not matched to a gene. This CDR3 is CASSLLTGANTEAFF. In DNA, the CDR3 is TGTGCCAGCAGTTTACTGACAGGGGCGAACACTGAAGCTTTCTTT.

This clonotype turned up a few times. The rearrangement uses TRBV28 and TRBJ2-7; TRBD2 matches 7 bases. The CDR3 has 14 amino acids. CDR1 and CDR2 from the germline V gene are MDHEN and SYDVKM. The J segment lost 3 bases and the V segment lost 2 bases, leaving 4 bases of the junction unmatched. The CDR3 here is CASSLPGGIYEQYF. The CDR3 coding sequence is TGTGCCAGCAGTTTACCGGGGGGAATCTACGAGCAGTACTTC.